This TCR beta chain was captured by sequencing in a study of shared clonotypes between healthy human individuals. Broader study findings: Sequencing depth was expected to influence donor clonotype sharing.

This clone was seen a single time. Antigen: not known. The ends lost 8 bases at V and 2 bases at J; junction bases unmatched: 4. Germline V gene sequence: CDR1 MNHEY, CDR2 SVGAGI. The CDR3 contains 14 residues. Using immunoSEQ multiplex PCR, the repertoire was profiled, and TCRdb retains in-frame clones only, with some absent. The sample shows 490,000 or so clones, around 80% of them seen only once. The V call is TRBV6-5, the J call TRBJ2-5, with 11 nucleotides matching TRBD2. This TCR was recovered from a woman aged 40 to 55 in good health. Some clones in this sample may be carry-over from other donors' samples. Sequenced material: PBMCs. The CDR3 loop reads CASRGLADQETQYF. As DNA, the CDR3 is TGTGCCAGCCGGGGACTAGCGGATCAAGAGACCCAGTACTTC.